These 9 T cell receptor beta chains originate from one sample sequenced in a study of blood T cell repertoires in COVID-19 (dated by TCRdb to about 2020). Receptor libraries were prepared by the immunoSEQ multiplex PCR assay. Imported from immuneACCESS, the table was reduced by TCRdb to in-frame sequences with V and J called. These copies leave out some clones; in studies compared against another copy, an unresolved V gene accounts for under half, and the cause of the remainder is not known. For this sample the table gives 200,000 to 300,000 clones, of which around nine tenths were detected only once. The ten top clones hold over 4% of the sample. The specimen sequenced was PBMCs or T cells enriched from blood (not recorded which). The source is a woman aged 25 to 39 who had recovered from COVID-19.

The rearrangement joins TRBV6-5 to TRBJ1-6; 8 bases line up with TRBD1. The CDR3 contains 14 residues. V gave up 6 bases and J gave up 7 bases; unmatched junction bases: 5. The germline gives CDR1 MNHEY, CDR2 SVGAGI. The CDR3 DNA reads TGTGCCAGCAGCCAGACAGGGGCCAATTCACCCCTCCACTTT. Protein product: CASSQTGANSPLHF.

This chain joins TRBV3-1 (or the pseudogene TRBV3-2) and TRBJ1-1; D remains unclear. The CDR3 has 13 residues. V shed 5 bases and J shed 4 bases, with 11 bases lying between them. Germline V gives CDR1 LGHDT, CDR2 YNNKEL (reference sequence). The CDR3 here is CASSGRVGTEAFF. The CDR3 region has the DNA TGTGCCAGCAGCGGGCGGGTAGGCACTGAAGCTTTCTTT.

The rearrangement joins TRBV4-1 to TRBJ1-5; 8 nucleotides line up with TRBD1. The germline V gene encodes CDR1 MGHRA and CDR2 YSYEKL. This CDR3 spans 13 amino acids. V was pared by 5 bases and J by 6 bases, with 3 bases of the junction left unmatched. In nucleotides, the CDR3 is TGCGCCAGCAGCGACAGGGGCGGTCAGCCCCAGCATTTT. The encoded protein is CASSDRGGQPQHF.

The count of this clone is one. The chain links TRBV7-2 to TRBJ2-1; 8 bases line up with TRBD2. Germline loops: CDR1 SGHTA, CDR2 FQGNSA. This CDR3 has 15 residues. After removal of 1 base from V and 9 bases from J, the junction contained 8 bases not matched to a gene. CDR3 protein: CASSLVGLGLSEQFF. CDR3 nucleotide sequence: TGTGCCAGCAGCTTAGTGGGACTAGGATTAAGTGAGCAGTTCTTC.

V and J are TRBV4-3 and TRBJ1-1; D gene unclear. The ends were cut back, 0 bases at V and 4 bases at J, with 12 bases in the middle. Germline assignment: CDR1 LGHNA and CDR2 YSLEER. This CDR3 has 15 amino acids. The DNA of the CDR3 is TGCGCCAGCAGCCAAGACAAGGTCGCGGGCACTGAAGCTTTCTTT. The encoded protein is CASSQDKVAGTEAFF.

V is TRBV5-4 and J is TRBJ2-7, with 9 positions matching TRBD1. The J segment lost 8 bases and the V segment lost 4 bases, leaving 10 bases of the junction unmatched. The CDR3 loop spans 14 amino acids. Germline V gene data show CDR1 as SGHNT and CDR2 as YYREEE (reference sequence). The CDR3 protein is CASSPPGQGVKQYF. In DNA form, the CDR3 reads TGTGCCAGCAGCCCTCCGGGACAGGGTGTCAAGCAGTACTTC.

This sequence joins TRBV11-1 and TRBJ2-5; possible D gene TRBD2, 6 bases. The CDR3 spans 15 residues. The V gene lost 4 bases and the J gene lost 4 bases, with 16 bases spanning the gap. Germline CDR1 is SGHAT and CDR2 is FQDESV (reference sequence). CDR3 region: CASSYGSSDPETQYF. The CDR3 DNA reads TGTGCCAGCAGCTACGGGAGTAGCGACCCAGAGACCCAGTACTTC.

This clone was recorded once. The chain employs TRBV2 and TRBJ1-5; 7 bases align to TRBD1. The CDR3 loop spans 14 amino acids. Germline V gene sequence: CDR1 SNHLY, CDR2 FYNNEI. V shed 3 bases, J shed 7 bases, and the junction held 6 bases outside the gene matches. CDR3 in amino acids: CASSDPTGQQPQHF. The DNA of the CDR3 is TGTGCCAGCAGTGACCCGACAGGGCAGCAGCCCCAGCATTTT.

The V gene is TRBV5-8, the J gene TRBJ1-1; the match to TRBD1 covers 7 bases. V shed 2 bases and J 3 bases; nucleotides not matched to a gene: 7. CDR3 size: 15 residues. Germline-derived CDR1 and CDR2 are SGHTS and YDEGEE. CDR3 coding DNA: TGTGCCAGCAGCTTCCCGTACAGGGGAGACACTGAAGCTTTCTTT. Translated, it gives CASSFPYRGDTEAFF.